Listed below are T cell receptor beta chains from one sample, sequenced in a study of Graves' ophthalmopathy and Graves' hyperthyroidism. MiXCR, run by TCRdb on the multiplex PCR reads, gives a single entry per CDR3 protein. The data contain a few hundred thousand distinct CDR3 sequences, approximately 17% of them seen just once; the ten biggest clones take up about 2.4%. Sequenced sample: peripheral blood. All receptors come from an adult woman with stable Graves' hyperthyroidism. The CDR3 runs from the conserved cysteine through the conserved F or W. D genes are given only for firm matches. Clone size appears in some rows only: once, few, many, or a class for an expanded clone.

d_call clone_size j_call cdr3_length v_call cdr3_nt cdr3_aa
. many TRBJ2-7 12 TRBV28 TGTGCCAGCGTAGCGGCCTCCTACGAGCAGTACTTC CASVAASYEQYF
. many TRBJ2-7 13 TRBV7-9 TGTGCCAGCAGTCCGAGGGGATCCTACGAGCAGTACTTC CASSPRGSYEQYF
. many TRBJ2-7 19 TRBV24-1 TGTGCCACCAGTGATTTGCAAGAGTTGGGCCGGGAGAGGGGCTACGAGCAGTACTTC CATSDLQELGRERGYEQYF
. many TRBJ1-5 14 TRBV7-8 TGTGCCAGCAGCCCTCAAGCAGGGAAAGGGCCCCAGCATTTT CASSPQAGKGPQHF
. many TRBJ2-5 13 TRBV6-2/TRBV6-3 TGTGCCAGCAGTTACTTTGCCCGGGAGACCCAGTACTTC CASSYFARETQYF
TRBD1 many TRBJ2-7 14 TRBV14 TGTGCCAGCAGCAGCACAGGGGGCGCGAACGAGCAGTACTTC CASSSTGGANEQYF
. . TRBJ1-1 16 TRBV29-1 TGCAGCGTTGAATTTTGGGTGGTTGGATCGAACACTGAAGCTTTCTTT CSVEFWVVGSNTEAFF
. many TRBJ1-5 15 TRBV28 TGTGCCAGCAGACGAACAGCGTATAGCAATCAGCCCCAGCATTTT CASRRTAYSNQPQHF
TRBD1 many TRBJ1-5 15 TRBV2 TGTGCCAGCAGTCGGGACAGGGAGGGTATTCAGCCCCAGCATTTT CASSRDREGIQPQHF
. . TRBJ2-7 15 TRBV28 TGTGCCGGCAGTTCCCACGGGACATCTACCTACGAGCAGTACTTC CAGSSHGTSTYEQYF
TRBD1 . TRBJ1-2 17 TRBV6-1 TGTGCCAGCAGTGAAGCTACAGGGGGCGAATGGGCTTATGGCTACACCTTC CASSEATGGEWAYGYTF
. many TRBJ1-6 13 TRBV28 TGTGCCGCCCGGGGCGGAGGCAATTCACCCCTCCACTTT CAARGGGNSPLHF
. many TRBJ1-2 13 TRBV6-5 TGTGCCAGCAGTTCGGGGGTTAACTATGGCTACACCTTC CASSSGVNYGYTF
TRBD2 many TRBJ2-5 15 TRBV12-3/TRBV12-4 TGTGCCAGCAGGACACTAGCGGGAGGGCAAGAGACCCAGTACTTC CASRTLAGGQETQYF
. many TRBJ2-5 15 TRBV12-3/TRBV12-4 TGTGCCAGCAGTTTTGCAGGGAGGTACCAAGAGACCCAGTACTTC CASSFAGRYQETQYF
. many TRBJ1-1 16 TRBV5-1 TGCGCCAGCAGCTCCAACCCGGGACTAATGAACACTGAAGCTTTCTTT CASSSNPGLMNTEAFF
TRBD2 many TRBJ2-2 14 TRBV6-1 TGTGCCAGCACGTCGGTAGCGGGGACCGGGGAGCTGTTTTTT CASTSVAGTGELFF
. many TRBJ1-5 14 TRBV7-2 TGTGCCAGCAGCTTTCACGGTAGCAATCAGCCCCAGCATTTT CASSFHGSNQPQHF
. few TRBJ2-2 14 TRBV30 TGTGCCTGGAGGGGAAGGGAGGACACCGGGGAGCTGTTTTTT CAWRGREDTGELFF
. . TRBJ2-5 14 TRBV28 TGTGCCAGCAGTTTACAGCTACAGAGGGAGACCCAGTACTTC CASSLQLQRETQYF
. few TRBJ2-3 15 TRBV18 TGTGCCAGCTCACCACAGGGGGGAAGCACAGATACGCAGTATTTT CASSPQGGSTDTQYF
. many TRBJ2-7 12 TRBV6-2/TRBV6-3 TGTGCCAGCAGCGCTGAAGGGTACGAGCAGTACTTC CASSAEGYEQYF
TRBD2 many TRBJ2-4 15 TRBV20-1 TGCAGTGCGACGATGGCGACTAGCGCGGAAAACATTCAGTACTTC CSATMATSAENIQYF
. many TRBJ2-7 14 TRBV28 TGTGCCAGCAGTACTTCAGGGGGGGACTACGAGCAGTACTTC CASSTSGGDYEQYF
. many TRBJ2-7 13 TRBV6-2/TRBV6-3 TGTGCCAGCAGTTACTCGACGGACTACGAGCAGTACTTC CASSYSTDYEQYF
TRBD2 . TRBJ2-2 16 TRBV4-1 TGCGCCAGCAGCCAAGGACTAGCGGTGAACACCGGGGAGCTGTTTTTT CASSQGLAVNTGELFF
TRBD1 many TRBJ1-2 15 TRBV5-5 TGTGCCAGCAGCATACAAGCCGGGACAGGGTTTGGCTACACCTTC CASSIQAGTGFGYTF
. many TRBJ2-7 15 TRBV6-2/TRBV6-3 TGTGCCAGCAGTCAAGTCCCCGGGACAACCTACGAGCAGTACTTC CASSQVPGTTYEQYF
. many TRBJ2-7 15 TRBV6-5 TGTGCCAGCAGTTACGAAAGGAGGGGCTCCTACGAGCAGTACTTC CASSYERRGSYEQYF
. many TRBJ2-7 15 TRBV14 TGTGCCAGCAGCCAACAGGGTGATGTGGGCTACGAGCAGTACTTC CASSQQGDVGYEQYF
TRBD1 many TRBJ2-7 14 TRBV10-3 TGTGCCATCAGTGGAGGGACAGAGACCTACGAGCAGTACTTC CAISGGTETYEQYF
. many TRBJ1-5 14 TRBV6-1 TGTGCCAGCAGTGGCCAGGATGGAGATCAGCCCCAGCATTTT CASSGQDGDQPQHF
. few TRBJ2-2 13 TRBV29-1 TGCAGCGTTGAAGCTGAGAACACCGGGGAGCTGTTTTTT CSVEAENTGELFF